This TCR beta chain was identified in a study of CD8 T cells in ankylosing spondylitis. In making TCR beta libraries, quantitative 5'-RACE with molecular barcodes was used. MiXCR, run by TCRdb on the 5' RACE reads, gives a single entry per CDR3 protein. Among roughly 100,000 distinct CDR3 sequences listed, about 8.3% were seen once. Findings of the study overall: As for the disease-linked clones, they showed a CD8+ phenotype and occurred at relatively low frequencies in peripheral blood.

This clonotype was counted many times. The antigen is not known. The sample was blood, either unsorted or a sorted T cell fraction (not recorded which). The clonotype originates from a male donor with ankylosing spondylitis or in good health (not recorded which).

The CDR3, as DNA: TGCGCCAGCCAGGACAGGGGCGGGGAGACCCAGTACTTC. Its protein is CASQDRGGETQYF. V and J are TRBV5-1 and TRBJ2-5; 9 bases align to TRBD1. Germline loops: CDR1 SGHRS, CDR2 YFSETQ. J gave up 5 bases and V 7 bases, and 6 bases lay outside the gene matches. This CDR3 is built from 13 residues.